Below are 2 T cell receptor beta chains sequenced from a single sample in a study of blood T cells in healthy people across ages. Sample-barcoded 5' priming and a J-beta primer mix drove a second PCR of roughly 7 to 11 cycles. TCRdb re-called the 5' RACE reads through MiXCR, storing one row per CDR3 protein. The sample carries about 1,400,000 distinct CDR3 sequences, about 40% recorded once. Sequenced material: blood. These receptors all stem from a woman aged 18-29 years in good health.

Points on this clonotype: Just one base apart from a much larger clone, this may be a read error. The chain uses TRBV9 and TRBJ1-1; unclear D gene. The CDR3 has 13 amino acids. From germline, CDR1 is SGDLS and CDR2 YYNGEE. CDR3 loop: CVSSAQLSTEAFF. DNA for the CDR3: TGTGTCAGCAGCGCCCAATTGAGCACTGAAGCTTTCTTT.

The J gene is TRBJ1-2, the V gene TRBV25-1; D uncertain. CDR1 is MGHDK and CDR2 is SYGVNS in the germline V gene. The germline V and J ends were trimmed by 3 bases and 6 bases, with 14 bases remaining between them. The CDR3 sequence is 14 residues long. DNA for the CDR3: TGTGCCAGCAGTGAGGGGAGGGATTGGCATGGCTACACCTTC. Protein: CASSEGRDWHGYTF.